This is a list of T cell receptor beta chains from one sample in a study of blood T cells in healthy people across ages. TCRdb processed the 5' RACE reads anew with MiXCR; each CDR3 protein has one entry. The sample includes hundreds of thousands of distinct CDR3 sequences, approximately 30% seen only once; the top ten take about 15%. Sequenced input: blood. The source of these receptors is an elderly woman in good health. Each CDR3 is given with its conserved first and last residue. A D gene is named only where the DNA matches it firmly.

v_gene | d_gene | CDR3aa
TRBV29-1 | - | CSVEDLPGQQFF
TRBV20-1 | - | CSARPDRHEQYF
TRBV20-1 | - | CSARDLMGRTEAFF
TRBV7-2 | TRBD2 | CASSLAAGGRDTDTQYF
TRBV20-1 | - | CSARLSNEQFF
TRBV5-5 | - | CASTSLDYSPLHF
TRBV28 | - | CASSASLTQYF
TRBV27 | TRBD1 | CASSLSFRLGTGNGYTF
TRBV5-1 | - | CASSTGGPGYGYTF
TRBV7-2 | TRBD2 | CASTPILAGGLNEQFF
TRBV9 | TRBD1 | CASSDPGTGSYEQYF
TRBV9 | TRBD1 | CASSQGAPSSEAFF
TRBV6-2/TRBV6-3 | - | CASSRIPSGLNQPQHF
TRBV11-2 | - | CASLGEGRTEAFF
TRBV20-1 | - | CSAYYPGVNTEAFF
TRBV7-9 | TRBD1 | CASSLAGQALTLHF
TRBV9 | - | CASSVGPPIAKNIQYF
TRBV10-3 | - | CAISEVGSNQPQHF
TRBV5-1 | - | CASSLEATAYGYTF
TRBV7-9 | - | CASSLQGGRYNEQFF
TRBV6-6 | TRBD1 | CASSYFGQGGEKLFF
TRBV7-8 | TRBD2 | CASSLSSGNTDTQYF
TRBV5-5 | TRBD1 | CASSRTGANGYTF
TRBV14 | TRBD2 | CASSQAPTRGGKSYNEQFF
TRBV15 | - | CATSSANRDWKNNEQYF
TRBV20-1 | TRBD1 | CSAKDRVNYGYTF
TRBV5-1 | - | CASSSGGLGEETQYF
TRBV6-1 | - | CASSDRDGRQPQHF
TRBV6-2/TRBV6-3 | TRBD1 | CASSSTGGFGYGYTF
TRBV7-9 | - | CASSSSREQFF
TRBV11-2 | - | CASSPDSYEQFF
TRBV20-1 | - | CSASASLGYNEQFF
TRBV7-2 | - | CASSLEGHVGAYGYTF
TRBV4-2 | - | CASSQEGNGGTTDTQYF
TRBV7-9 | TRBD1 | CASSFEGTGGSPYNEQFF
TRBV2 | - | CASTPRGNSGANVLTF
TRBV25-1 | TRBD2 | CASSETRDYLETQYF
TRBV6-1 | - | CASSGTLEQYF
TRBV6-2/TRBV6-3 | - | CASSYSSSLGYTF
TRBV20-1 | - | CSASGVGNQPQHF
TRBV6-5 | - | CASSCVRATNEKLFF
TRBV28 | - | CASSFIGGRRDEQYF
TRBV5-6 | - | CASSFPRVLYQEIQYF
TRBV5-1 | TRBD1 | CASSRGTGLEKLFF
TRBV7-2 | - | CASSLMTRDQETQYF
TRBV20-1 | TRBD2 | CSAEAEGRGGETQYF
TRBV6-1 | - | CASSPRRSSNQPQHF
TRBV20-1 | TRBD2 | CSAQPLPGGPVDTQYF
TRBV29-1 | - | CSVEDSGQVYGYTF
TRBV12-3/TRBV12-4 | - | CASIDRTNTGELFF
TRBV3-1 | TRBD1 | CASSQTGQGLFGYTF
TRBV7-2 | - | CASSLNTNSYNEQFF
TRBV20-1 | - | CSAGVVLTGNIQYF
TRBV4-2 | TRBD2 | CASSQEARGETDTQYF
TRBV5-6 | - | CASSLGSGFRPYEQYF
TRBV27 | - | CASSWSTNEKLFF
TRBV12-3/TRBV12-4 | - | CASSLGPWAVGDEQYF
TRBV21-1 | - | CASITSTGALTYEQYF
TRBV6-6 | TRBD2 | CASSGGLATQETQYF
TRBV6-1 | TRBD1 | CASSDLTGGGGETQYF